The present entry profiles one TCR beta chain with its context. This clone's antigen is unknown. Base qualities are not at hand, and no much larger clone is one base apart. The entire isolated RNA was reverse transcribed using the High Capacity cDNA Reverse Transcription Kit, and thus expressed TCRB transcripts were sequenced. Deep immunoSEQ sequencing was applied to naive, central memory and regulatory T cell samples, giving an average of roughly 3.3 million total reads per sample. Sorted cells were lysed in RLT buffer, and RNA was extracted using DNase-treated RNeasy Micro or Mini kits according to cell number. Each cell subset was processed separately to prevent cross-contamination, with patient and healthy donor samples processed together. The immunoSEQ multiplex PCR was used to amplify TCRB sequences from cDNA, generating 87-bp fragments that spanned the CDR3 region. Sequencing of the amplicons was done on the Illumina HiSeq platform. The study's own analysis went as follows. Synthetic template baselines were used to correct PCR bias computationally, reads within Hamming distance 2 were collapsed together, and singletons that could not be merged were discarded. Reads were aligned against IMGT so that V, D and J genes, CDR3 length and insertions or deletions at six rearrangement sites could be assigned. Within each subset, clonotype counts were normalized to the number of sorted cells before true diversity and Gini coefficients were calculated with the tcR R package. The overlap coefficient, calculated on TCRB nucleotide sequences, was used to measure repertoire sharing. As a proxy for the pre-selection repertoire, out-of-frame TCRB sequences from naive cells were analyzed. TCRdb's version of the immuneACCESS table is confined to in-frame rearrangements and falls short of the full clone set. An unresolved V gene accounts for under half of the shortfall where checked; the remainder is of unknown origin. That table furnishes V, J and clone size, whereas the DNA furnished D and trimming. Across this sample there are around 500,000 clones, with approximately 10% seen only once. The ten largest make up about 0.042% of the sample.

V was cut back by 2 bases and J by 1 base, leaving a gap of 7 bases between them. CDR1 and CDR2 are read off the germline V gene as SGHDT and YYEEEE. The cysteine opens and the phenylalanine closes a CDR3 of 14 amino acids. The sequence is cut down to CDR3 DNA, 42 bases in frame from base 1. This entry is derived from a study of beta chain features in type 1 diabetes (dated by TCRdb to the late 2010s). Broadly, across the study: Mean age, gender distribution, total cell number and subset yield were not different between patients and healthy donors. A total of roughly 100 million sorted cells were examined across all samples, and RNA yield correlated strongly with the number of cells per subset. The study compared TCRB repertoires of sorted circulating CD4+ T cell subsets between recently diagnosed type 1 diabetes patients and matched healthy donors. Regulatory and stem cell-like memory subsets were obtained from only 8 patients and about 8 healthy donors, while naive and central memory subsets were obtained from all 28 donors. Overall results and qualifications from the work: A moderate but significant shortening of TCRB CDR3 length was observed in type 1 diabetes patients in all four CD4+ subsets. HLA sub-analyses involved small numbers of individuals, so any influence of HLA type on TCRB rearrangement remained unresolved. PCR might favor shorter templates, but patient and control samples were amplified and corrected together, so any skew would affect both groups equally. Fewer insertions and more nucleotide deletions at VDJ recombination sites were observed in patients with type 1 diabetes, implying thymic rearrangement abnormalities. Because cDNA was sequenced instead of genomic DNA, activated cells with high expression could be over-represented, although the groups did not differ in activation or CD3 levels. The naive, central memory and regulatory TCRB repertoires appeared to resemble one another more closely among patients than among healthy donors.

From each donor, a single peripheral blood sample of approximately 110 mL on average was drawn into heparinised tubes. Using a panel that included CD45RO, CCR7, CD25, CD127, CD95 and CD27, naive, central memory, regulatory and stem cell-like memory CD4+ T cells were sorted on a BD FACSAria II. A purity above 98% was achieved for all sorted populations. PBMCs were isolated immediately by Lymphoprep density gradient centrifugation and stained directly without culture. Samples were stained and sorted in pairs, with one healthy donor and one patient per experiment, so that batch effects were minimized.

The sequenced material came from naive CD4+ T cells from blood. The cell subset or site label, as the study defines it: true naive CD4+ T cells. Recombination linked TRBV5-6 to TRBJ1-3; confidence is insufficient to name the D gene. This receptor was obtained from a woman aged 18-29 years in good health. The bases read TGTGCCAGCAGCTTCCTAGGATCTGGAAACACCATATATTTT. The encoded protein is CASSFLGSGNTIYF.